Below are 25 T cell receptor beta chains sequenced from a single sample in a study of control samples from healthy donors and cancer patients. Sequencing used immunoSEQ multiplex PCR; TCRdb keeps in-frame clones, though not all of them. The sample consists of 170,000 or so clones, 85% to 95% of them appearing once. The sequenced sample consisted of blood. The receptors here all came from a man aged 18 to 30 in good health.

The chain is built from TRBV12-3 or TRBV12-4 and TRBJ2-2; D unresolved. V gave up 5 bases and J gave up 5 bases, with 9 bases separating them. CDR3 length: 13 amino acids. This CDR3 is CASSQVLTGELFF. CDR3 nucleotide sequence: TGTGCCAGCAGTCAAGTCTTGACCGGGGAGCTGTTTTTT.

V and J are TRBV12-5 and TRBJ2-1; a weak D match, TRBD2 (6 bases). Germline V gene sequence: CDR1 LGHNT, CDR2 FRNRAP. The CDR3 runs to 15 residues. V lost 1 base to trimming and J lost 7 bases, with 14 bases between them. The CDR3 spells CASGLGLGRGNEQFF. The DNA of the CDR3 is TGTGCTAGTGGTTTGGGACTAGGGCGGGGTAATGAGCAGTTCTTC.

The V and J genes are TRBV6-5 and TRBJ1-2; 10 bases align to TRBD1. The germline V gene encodes CDR1 MNHEY and CDR2 SVGAGI. V dropped 9 bases and J dropped 4; count of bases not matched to a gene: 5. CDR3 length equals 13 residues. DNA of the CDR3: TGTGCCAGTTGGACAGGGGGAACCTATGGCTACACCTTC. Its protein is CASWTGGTYGYTF.

In the case of this clone: This specimen includes other DNA sequences encoding the same CDR3. The chain combines TRBV3-1 (or the pseudogene TRBV3-2) with TRBJ1-1; D not resolved. The CDR3 is made up of 12 amino acids. The ends were cut back, 1 base at V and 5 bases at J, with 5 bases in the middle. The germline gives CDR1 LGHDT, CDR2 YNNKEL (reference sequence). The CDR3, as DNA: TGTGCCAGCAGCCAAGGGGGAACTGAAGCTTTCTTT. Its translation: CASSQGGTEAFF.

This chain connects TRBV7-9 to TRBJ1-1; D gene ambiguous. Germline-derived CDR1 and CDR2 are SEHNR and FQNEAQ (reference sequence). The length of the CDR3 is 14 residues. The V and J ends lost 0 bases and 8 bases respectively, with 13 bases between them. For the CDR3, the DNA is TGTGCCAGCAGCTTAGCGGTCCGGCGAGGGGAAGCTTTCTTT. Amino acid sequence: CASSLAVRRGEAFF.

The chain carries TRBV6-5 and TRBJ2-7, with 9 nucleotides matching TRBD1. V was clipped by 6 bases and J by 2 bases; unmatched bases: 2. The CDR3 has 13 residues. CDR1 and CDR2 (germline): MNHEY, SVGAGI. CDR3 bases: TGTGCCAGCAGGGGGGACAGGGCCTACGAGCAGTACTTC. Translating gives CASRGDRAYEQYF.

The rearrangement links TRBV18 to TRBJ1-2; a possible D gene is TRBD1 (5 bases). Trimming shortened V by 3 bases and J by 6 bases, and 14 bases separated the two germline ends. This CDR3 region has 14 residues. From germline, CDR1 is KGHSH and CDR2 LQKENI. The CDR3 sequence: CASSPSGEGNGYTF. DNA for the CDR3: TGTGCCAGCTCACCCTCGGGGGAAGGTAATGGCTACACCTTC.

The V and J genes are TRBV6-5 and TRBJ1-2, with 8 bases that match TRBD1. The germline V gene has CDR1 MNHEY and CDR2 SVGAGI. The V and J ends lost 5 bases and 5 bases, in that order; junction bases with no gene match: 10. The CDR3 has 15 residues. The CDR3 DNA follows: TGTGCCAGCAGTATCACAGGGGGGCTAGGGTATGGCTACACCTTC. Protein product: CASSITGGLGYGYTF.

V and J are TRBV24-1 and TRBJ2-1; 8 bases match TRBD2. CDR1 is KGHDR and CDR2 is SFDVKD in the germline V gene. V shed 10 bases and J 1 base; nucleotides not matched to a gene: 11. The CDR3 contains 16 residues. As DNA, the CDR3 is TGTGCCACAGGGGCGGGGGGCCCTGGGTCCTACAATGAGCAGTTCTTC. Protein product: CATGAGGPGSYNEQFF.

The genes are TRBV6-5 and TRBJ1-2; no firm D call. Germline-derived CDR1 and CDR2 are MNHEY and SVGAGI. This CDR3 is built from 14 residues. The ends were cut back, 0 bases at V and 4 bases at J, with 9 bases in the middle. The CDR3 nucleotides read TGTGCCAGCAGTTACTCGACGAACTTCTATGGCTACACCTTC. Translation: CASSYSTNFYGYTF.

The chain employs TRBV30 and TRBJ1-4; 11 positions agree with TRBD1. J lost 8 bases, V lost 2 bases, and 7 bases had no gene match. Per germline, CDR1 GTSNPN and CDR2 SVGIG (reference sequence). CDR3 size: 15 residues. The CDR3: CAWSPLGQGEEKLFF. The CDR3 nucleotides read TGTGCCTGGAGTCCGCTGGGACAGGGGGAAGAAAAACTGTTTTTT.

The chain joins TRBV2 to TRBJ2-7; 7 bases line up with TRBD1. There are 15 residues in the CDR3. CDR1 and CDR2 from the germline V gene are SNHLY and FYNNEI. After removal of 3 bases from V and 4 bases from J, the junction contained 9 bases not matched to a gene. The CDR3 is CASSDYEGGGYEQYF. The CDR3, as DNA: TGTGCCAGCAGTGATTATGAAGGGGGCGGGTACGAGCAGTACTTC. Using reference TRBV2 and TRBJ2-7 for the parts outside the CDR3, the full variable domain is EPEVTQTPSHQVTQMGQEVILRCVPISNHLYFYWYRQILGQKVEFLVSFYNNEISEKSEIFDDQFSVERPDGSNFTLKIRSTKLEDSAMYFCASSDYEGGGYEQYFGPGTRLTVT.

The chain joins TRBV2 to TRBJ1-4; 11 bases map to TRBD1. The CDR3 consists of 16 residues. Germline V gene lookup returns CDR1 SNHLY and CDR2 FYNNEI. J was trimmed by 4 bases and V by 8 bases; bases with no gene match: 9. The CDR3 DNA follows: TGTGCCAGCCGGGGGGACAGGGGGTGTCTTAATGAAAAACTGTTTTTT. It yields the protein CASRGDRGCLNEKLFF.

This clone occurred once. This chain connects TRBV18 to TRBJ1-2; D possibly corresponds to TRBD1 (5 bases). Germline CDR1 reads KGHSH; CDR2 reads LQKENI. V shed 4 bases and J shed 4 bases, with 16 bases lying between them. CDR3 size: 15 residues. The CDR3 bases are TGTGCCAGCTCACGGGCCCCGGGGCCTTCCTATGGCTACACCTTC. Amino acid sequence: CASSRAPGPSYGYTF.

The genes are TRBV3-1 (or the pseudogene TRBV3-2) and TRBJ2-7; D is ambiguous. Germline CDR1 LGHDT, CDR2 YNNKEL (reference sequence). Trimming stripped 1 base from V and 2 bases from J, with 9 bases between. The CDR3 loop spans 14 amino acids. The CDR3: CASSQGSGTYEQYF. Here the CDR3 DNA reads TGTGCCAGCAGCCAAGGTTCCGGAACCTACGAGCAGTACTTC.

The rearrangement links TRBV3-1 (or the pseudogene TRBV3-2) to TRBJ2-4, with D possibly being TRBD1 (5 bases). V was clipped by 1 base and J by 6 bases, with 10 bases between them. The CDR3 has 14 residues. The germline gives CDR1 LGHDT, CDR2 YNNKEL (reference sequence). CDR3 DNA: TGTGCCAGCAGCCAAGGGGGCGGCGGAAACATTCAGTACTTC. It codes for CASSQGGGGNIQYF.

The CDR3 region has the DNA TGTGCCAGCAGCCCCCGGACAGGACCAGATACGCAGTATTTT. Translated, it gives CASSPRTGPDTQYF. V is TRBV28 and J is TRBJ2-3, with 7 bases lining up with TRBD1. Germline trimming cut 6 bases from V and 4 bases from J; bases unmatched to any gene: 7. The CDR3 has 14 residues. Per the germline V gene, CDR1 is MDHEN and CDR2 is SYDVKM. The variable domain in full, completed from reference TRBV28 and TRBJ2-3, reads DVKVTQSSRYLVKRTGEKVFLECVQDMDHENMFWYRQDPGLGLRLIYFSYDVKMKEKGDIPEGYSVSREKKERFSLILESASTNQTSMYLCASSPRTGPDTQYFGPGTRLTVL.

This chain connects TRBV5-1 to TRBJ2-7, with a weak D call TRBD1 (6 bases). V dropped 0 bases and J dropped 6 bases, with 13 bases sitting between them. The germline CDR1 and CDR2 sequences are SGHRS and YFSETQ. There are 14 residues in the CDR3. CDR3 loop: CASSLGAGESEQYF. The CDR3 DNA is TGCGCCAGCAGCTTGGGTGCAGGGGAGAGCGAGCAGTACTTC.

V gene TRBV27 combines with J gene TRBJ1-2, with a weak D call TRBD1 (6 bases). V was pared by 3 bases and J by 6 bases, with 20 bases between. CDR3 length equals 16 residues. Germline CDR1 MNHEY, CDR2 SMNVEV (reference sequence). CDR3 region: CASSFSGGRLGHGYTF. The CDR3 DNA reads as TGTGCCAGCAGTTTCAGCGGGGGCCGATTGGGCCATGGCTACACCTTC.

The V call is TRBV6-5, the J call TRBJ1-1; D is uncertain. This CDR3 is 11 amino acids long. Germline lookup yields CDR1 MNHEY and CDR2 SVGAGI. V was pared by 7 bases and J by 6 bases, with 9 bases between. CDR3 nucleotide sequence: TGTGCCAGCATTTTGACTCCTGAAGCTTTCTTT. This codes for CASILTPEAFF.

V gene TRBV5-1 combines with J gene TRBJ1-6; D might be TRBD1 (5 bases). This CDR3 region has 13 residues. The V gene lost 3 bases and the J gene lost 6 bases, with 7 bases spanning the gap. Per germline, CDR1 SGHRS and CDR2 YFSETQ. The CDR3 DNA follows: TGCGCCAGCAGCTGGGACCCTAATTCACCCCTCCACTTT. This sequence encodes CASSWDPNSPLHF.

Concerning this clone itself: A read error is likely here: a far larger clone is one base away. V and J are TRBV28 and TRBJ2-7; 7 nucleotides match TRBD1. V gave up 6 bases and J gave up 6 bases; unmatched junction bases: 5. The germline gives CDR1 MDHEN, CDR2 SYDVKM. The CDR3 loop spans 12 amino acids. For the CDR3, the DNA is TGTGCCAGCAGCCTTGACAGGGTCGAGCAGTACTTC. This translates into CASSLDRVEQYF.

The chain recombines TRBV18 with TRBJ1-4; D is unresolved. There are 13 residues in the CDR3. The V and J ends lost 1 base and 4 bases respectively, with 4 bases between them. Germline V gene data show CDR1 as KGHSH and CDR2 as LQKENI. CDR3 protein: CASSPQGNEKLFF. Here the CDR3 DNA reads TGTGCCAGCTCACCACAGGGTAATGAAAAACTGTTTTTT.

CDR3 sequence: CASSLRISYEQYF. The CDR3 nucleotides are TGTGCCAGCAGCTTACGGATCTCCTACGAGCAGTACTTC. The chain carries TRBV11-1 and TRBJ2-7; no reliable D call. The CDR3 extends over 13 amino acids. V was cut by 2 bases and J by 0 bases, with 5 bases left in between. Germline assignment: CDR1 SGHAT and CDR2 FQDESV (reference sequence).

The genes are TRBV4-1 and TRBJ2-7; 9 positions match TRBD1. V dropped 3 bases and J dropped 4; count of bases not matched to a gene: 7. Germline loops: CDR1 MGHRA, CDR2 YSYEKL. This CDR3 contains 15 residues. CDR3 coding DNA: TGCGCCAGCAGCCAGTACAGGGGGCGCCCATACGAGCAGTACTTC. It codes for CASSQYRGRPYEQYF.